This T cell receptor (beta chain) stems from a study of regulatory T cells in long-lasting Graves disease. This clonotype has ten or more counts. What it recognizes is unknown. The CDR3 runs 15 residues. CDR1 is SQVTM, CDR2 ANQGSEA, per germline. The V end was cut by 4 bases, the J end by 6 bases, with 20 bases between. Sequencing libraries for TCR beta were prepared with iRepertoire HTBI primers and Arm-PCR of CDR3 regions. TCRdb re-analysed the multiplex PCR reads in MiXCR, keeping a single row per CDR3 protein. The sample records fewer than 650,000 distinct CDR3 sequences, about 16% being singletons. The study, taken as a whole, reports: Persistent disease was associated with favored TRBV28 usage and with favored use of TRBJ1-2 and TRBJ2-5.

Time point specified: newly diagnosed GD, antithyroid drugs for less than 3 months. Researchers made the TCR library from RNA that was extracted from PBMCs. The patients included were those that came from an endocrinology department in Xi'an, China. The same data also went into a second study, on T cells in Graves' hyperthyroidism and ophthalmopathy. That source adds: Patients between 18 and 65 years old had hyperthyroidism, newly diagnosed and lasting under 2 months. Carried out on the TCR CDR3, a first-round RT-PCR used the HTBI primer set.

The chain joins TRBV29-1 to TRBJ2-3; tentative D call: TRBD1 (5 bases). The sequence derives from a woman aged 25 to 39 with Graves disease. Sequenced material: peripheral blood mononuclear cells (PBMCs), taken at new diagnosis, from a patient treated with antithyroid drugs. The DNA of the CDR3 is TGCAGCGTTGTCGAGCAAGGGGAAACCGCGGATACGCAGTATTTT. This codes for CSVVEQGETADTQYF.